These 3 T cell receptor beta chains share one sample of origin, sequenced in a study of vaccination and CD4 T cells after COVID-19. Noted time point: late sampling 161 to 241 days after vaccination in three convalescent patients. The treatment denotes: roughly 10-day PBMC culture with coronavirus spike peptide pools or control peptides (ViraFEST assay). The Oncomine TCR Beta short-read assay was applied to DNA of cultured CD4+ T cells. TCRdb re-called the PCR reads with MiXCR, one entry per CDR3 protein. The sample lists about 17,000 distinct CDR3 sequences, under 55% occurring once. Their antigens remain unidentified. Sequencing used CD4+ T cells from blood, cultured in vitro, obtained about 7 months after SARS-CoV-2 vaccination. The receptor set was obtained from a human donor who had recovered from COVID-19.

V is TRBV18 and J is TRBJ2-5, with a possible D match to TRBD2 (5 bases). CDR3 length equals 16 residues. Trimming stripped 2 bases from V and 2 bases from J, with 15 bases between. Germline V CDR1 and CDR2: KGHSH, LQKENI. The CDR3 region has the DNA TGTGCCAGCTCACCAGGCTTTGGAGGCGGGCAAGAGACCCAGTACTTC. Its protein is CASSPGFGGGQETQYF.

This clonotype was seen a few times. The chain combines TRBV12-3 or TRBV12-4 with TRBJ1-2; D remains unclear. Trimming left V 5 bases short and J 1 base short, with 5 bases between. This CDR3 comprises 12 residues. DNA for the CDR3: TGTGCCAGCAGTCCCAATAACTATGGCTACACCTTC. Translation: CASSPNNYGYTF.

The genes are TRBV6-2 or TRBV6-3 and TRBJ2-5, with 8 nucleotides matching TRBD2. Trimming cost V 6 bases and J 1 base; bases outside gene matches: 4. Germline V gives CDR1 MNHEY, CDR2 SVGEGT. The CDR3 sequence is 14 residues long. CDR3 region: CASSWTSSQETQYF. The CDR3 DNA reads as TGTGCCAGCAGCTGGACTAGCAGCCAAGAGACCCAGTACTTC.